The 30 T cell receptor beta chains below come from one sample, sequenced in a study of OX40 agonist ivuxolimab in advanced cancers. Assay: immunoSEQ multiplex PCR; the TCRdb copy retains only in-frame clones and omits some. Here the sample spans under 85,000 clones, about 89% being singletons. Sequenced here: CD4+ or CD8+ T cells sorted from blood, sampled in a trial of the OX40 agonist ivuxolimab. The receptors were gathered from an adult with an advanced solid tumor such as melanoma, head and neck, liver or kidney cancer.

A word on this clone: One end of the junction varies from germline; a read error may be responsible. This chain links TRBV7-7 with TRBJ2-3, with 8 nucleotides matching TRBD1. The germline V gene encodes CDR1 SSHAT and CDR2 FNYEAQ (reference sequence). This CDR3 contains 16 residues. For the CDR3, the DNA is TGTGCTAGCAGCTTAGCTCAGGGGGCTGGGACAGATACGCAGTATTTT. Translating it yields CASSLAQGAGTDTQYF.

This chain links TRBV6-1 with TRBJ1-2, with D perhaps matching TRBD1 (5 bases). V was cut by 6 bases and J by 2 bases, with 13 bases left in between. CDR3 size: 14 residues. The germline gives CDR1 MNHNS, CDR2 SASEGT. CDR3 DNA: TGTGCCAGCAGCCCAGGGAGGGGAAACTATGGCTACACCTTC. Protein: CASSPGRGNYGYTF.

This sequence joins TRBV12-5 and TRBJ1-4; D ambiguous. This CDR3 is built from 14 residues. Trimming took off 6 bases at V and 0 bases at J, with 8 bases between the two ends. Germline loops: CDR1 LGHNT, CDR2 FRNRAP. The CDR3 protein is CASGRGATNEKLFF. CDR3 DNA: TGTGCTAGTGGGCGGGGAGCAACTAATGAAAAACTGTTTTTT. Complete variable domain (other parts from reference TRBV12-5 and TRBJ1-4): DARVTQTPRHKVTEMGQEVTMRCQPILGHNTVFWYRQTMMQGLELLAYFRNRAPLDDSGMPKDRFSAEMPDATLATLKIQPSEPRDSAVYFCASGRGATNEKLFFGSGTQLSVL.

The rearrangement joins TRBV13 to TRBJ2-7; a possible D gene is TRBD1 (7 bases). There are 17 residues in the CDR3. Germline V gives CDR1 PRHDT, CDR2 FYEKMQ (reference sequence). The V and J ends lost 4 bases and 2 bases respectively, with 21 bases between them. The CDR3 DNA sequence: TGTGCCAGCAGCTCAGATCTCAGGCAGGGGGGAACCTACGAGCAGTACTTC. This sequence encodes CASSSDLRQGGTYEQYF.

The rearrangement joins TRBV6-5 to TRBJ2-7; 7 bases line up with TRBD1. Germline V gene sequence: CDR1 MNHEY, CDR2 SVGAGI. The CDR3 runs to 15 residues. The J segment lost 0 bases and the V segment lost 6 bases, leaving 8 bases of the junction unmatched. CDR3 loop: CASSRKGDSSYEQYF. CDR3 bases: TGTGCCAGCAGCAGGAAGGGGGACAGCTCCTACGAGCAGTACTTC.

The rearrangement uses TRBV19 and TRBJ1-4, with a weak D call TRBD1 (6 bases). V was shortened by 6 bases and J by 5 bases, with 13 bases between the two germline ends. Germline assignment: CDR1 LNHDA and CDR2 SQIVND (reference sequence). This CDR3 contains 14 residues. Here the CDR3 reads CASSPRQDNEKLFF. As DNA, the CDR3 is TGTGCCAGTAGCCCGAGACAGGACAATGAAAAACTGTTTTTT. The full variable domain, completed using reference TRBV19 and TRBJ1-4, is DGGITQSPKYLFRKEGQNVTLSCEQNLNHDAMYWYRQDPGQGLRLIYYSQIVNDFQKGDIAEGYSVSREKKESFPLTVTSAQKNPTAFYLCASSPRQDNEKLFFGSGTQLSVL.

This chain uses TRBV10-2 with TRBJ1-2; D unresolved. Germline V gene lookup returns CDR1 WSHSY and CDR2 SAAADI. Between the trimmed V and J ends, which lost 8 bases and 0 bases, there was a span of 13 bases. CDR3 length: 14 amino acids. The DNA of the CDR3 is TGCGCCAGCCTTCTATCCTTAGCTAACTATGGCTACACCTTC. It codes for CASLLSLANYGYTF.

V is TRBV14 and J is TRBJ2-3; 9 bases agree with TRBD2. V shed 3 bases, J shed 6 bases, and the junction held 7 bases outside the gene matches. Germline V gene lookup returns CDR1 SGHDN and CDR2 FVKESK. The CDR3 contains 15 residues. The CDR3 region is CASSQETGTSDTQYF. In nucleotides, the CDR3 is TGTGCCAGCAGCCAGGAAACCGGGACTAGCGATACGCAGTATTTT. The entire variable domain, with the rest obtained from reference TRBV14 and TRBJ2-3, is as follows: EAGVTQFPSHSVIEKGQTVTLRCDPISGHDNLYWYRRVMGKEIKFLLHFVKESKQDESGMPNNRFLAERTGGTYSTLKVQPAELEDSGVYFCASSQETGTSDTQYFGPGTRLTVL.

The chain couples TRBV29-1 to TRBJ2-7, with D tentatively TRBD1 (6 bases). Trimming removed 3 bases from V and 5 bases from J, with 14 bases in between. Germline lookup yields CDR1 SQVTM and CDR2 ANQGSEA. CDR3 length: 13 amino acids. The CDR3, as DNA: TGCAGCGTTGAGACAGGAACTAACCACGAGCAGTACTTC. Its protein is CSVETGTNHEQYF.

CDR3 sequence reads: CASSLYSGEYETQYF. The CDR3 bases are TGTGCCAGCAGCTTGTACTCGGGAGAGTACGAGACCCAGTACTTC. This chain joins TRBV5-4 and TRBJ2-5, with D possibly being TRBD2 (6 bases). Germline CDR1 SGHNT, CDR2 YYREEE (reference sequence). The V gene lost 1 base and the J gene lost 5 bases, with 15 bases spanning the gap. The CDR3 covers 15 residues. Combining the CDR3 with reference TRBV5-4 and TRBJ2-5 gives the whole variable domain ETGVTQSPTHLIKTRGQQVTLRCSSQSGHNTVSWYQQALGQGPQFIFQYYREEENGRGNFPPRFSGLQFPNYSSELNVNALELDDSALYLCASSLYSGEYETQYFGPGTRLLVL.

V gene TRBV5-1 combines with J gene TRBJ1-4, with TRBD1 matching over 10 bases. The V gene's germline CDR1 is SGHRS and CDR2 YFSETQ. Unmatched junction bases numbered 2, after V lost 0 bases and J lost 6 bases. The CDR3 covers 15 residues. This chain's CDR3 is CASSLEGTGDEKLFF. The CDR3 region has the DNA TGCGCCAGCAGCTTGGAAGGGACAGGGGATGAAAAACTGTTTTTT.

The chain has TRBV6-1 and TRBJ1-2, with 8 bases lining up with TRBD1. Germline trimming cut 5 bases from V and 5 bases from J; bases unmatched to any gene: 10. Germline values: CDR1 MNHNS, CDR2 SASEGT. The CDR3 has 15 residues. The CDR3 DNA sequence: TGTGCCAGCAGTTTCACCTCGGACAGGGTTTATGGCTACACCTTC. This gives the protein CASSFTSDRVYGYTF.

The V gene is TRBV19, the J gene TRBJ2-1, with 13 bases identical to TRBD2. CDR3 size: 17 residues. Trimming at V came to 4 bases and at J to 4 bases, leaving 7 bases not matched to a gene. From germline, CDR1 is LNHDA and CDR2 SQIVND (reference sequence). The CDR3 sequence is CASSSIRGLAGYNEQFF. The CDR3 nucleotides read TGTGCCAGTAGTAGCATCAGGGGACTAGCGGGATACAATGAGCAGTTCTTC.

The chain couples TRBV5-1 to TRBJ2-1; maybe TRBD2 (6 bases). Germline values: CDR1 SGHRS, CDR2 YFSETQ. There are 16 residues in the CDR3. V was cut by 0 bases and J by 3 bases, with 13 bases left in between. The CDR3 region has the DNA TGCGCCAGCAGCTTGGCCCCGACTAGACTCTACAATGAGCAGTTCTTC. It is translated as CASSLAPTRLYNEQFF. The full variable domain, completed using reference TRBV5-1 and TRBJ2-1, is KAGVTQTPRYLIKTRGQQVTLSCSPISGHRSVSWYQQTPGQGLQFLFEYFSETQRNKGNFPGRFSGRQFSNSRSEMNVSTLELGDSALYLCASSLAPTRLYNEQFFGPGTRLTVL.

The rearrangement uses TRBV30 and TRBJ1-1, with TRBD1 matching 11 bases. Germline V CDR1 and CDR2: GTSNPN, SVGIG (reference sequence). V was clipped by 6 bases and J by 6 bases; unmatched bases: 9. The CDR3 extends over 14 amino acids. The CDR3, as DNA: TGTGCCTGCCTAAGGACAGGGGGCCTGTCTGAAGCTTTCTTT. Residues: CACLRTGGLSEAFF.

V and J are TRBV6-5 and TRBJ2-5, with D possibly matching TRBD1 (6 bases). The CDR3 extends over 14 amino acids. The V gene lost 7 bases and the J gene lost 5 bases, with 17 bases spanning the gap. Germline V gene sequence: CDR1 MNHEY, CDR2 SVGAGI. The CDR3 reads CASTQQGRVETQYF. CDR3 nucleotides: TGTGCCAGCACACAACAGGGCAGGGTGGAGACCCAGTACTTC.

CDR3 amino acids: CASSLGQVYNEQFF. DNA for the CDR3: TGCGCCAGCAGCTTGGGGCAGGTCTACAATGAGCAGTTCTTC. The rearrangement links TRBV5-1 to TRBJ2-1; D unclear. Germline V lookup: CDR1 SGHRS, CDR2 YFSETQ. The CDR3 is 14 residues long. Trimming took 0 bases from V and 3 from J, leaving 7 bases between them.

The chain recombines TRBV6-1 with TRBJ1-4; 10 bases match TRBD1. The CDR3 has 15 amino acids. V was clipped by 3 bases and J by 7 bases; unmatched bases: 5. From germline, CDR1 is MNHNS and CDR2 SASEGT. CDR3 sequence (DNA): TGTGCCAGCAGTGATTCGACAGGGGGCGGTGAAAAACTGTTTTTT. Translating it yields CASSDSTGGGEKLFF.

The chain links TRBV9 to TRBJ1-6, with 8 bases that match TRBD1. The CDR3 length is 15 residues. From germline, CDR1 is SGDLS and CDR2 YYNGEE. J lost 5 bases, V lost 4 bases, and 5 bases had no gene match. The DNA of the CDR3 is TGTGCCAGCAGCTCGCGGACAGGGAATAATTCACCCCTCCACTTT. Amino acid sequence: CASSSRTGNNSPLHF.

The V gene is TRBV11-2, the J gene TRBJ1-3, with 8 bases fitting TRBD1. V lost 2 bases to trimming and J lost 4 bases; unmatched junction nucleotides: 10. CDR1 and CDR2 from the germline V gene are SGHAT and FQNNGV. The length of the CDR3 is 17 residues. The DNA of the CDR3 is TGTGCCAGCAGCTTACTCGGAGGACAGGGTACAGGAAACACCATATATTTT. It specifies CASSLLGGQGTGNTIYF. Based on the CDR3 plus reference TRBV11-2 and TRBJ1-3, the full variable domain is EAGVAQSPRYKIIEKRQSVAFWCNPISGHATLYWYQQILGQGPKLLIQFQNNGVVDDSQLPKDRFSAERLKGVDSTLKIQPAKLEDSAVYLCASSLLGGQGTGNTIYFGEGSWLTVV.

The chain couples TRBV28 to TRBJ2-1; D is unresolved. V was shortened by 2 bases and J by 6 bases, with 5 bases between the two germline ends. The germline V gene encodes CDR1 MDHEN and CDR2 SYDVKM. This CDR3 has 12 residues. The CDR3 bases are TGTGCCAGCAGTTTAATATCCAATGAGCAGTTCTTC. This translates into CASSLISNEQFF.

V usage is TRBV4-1 and J usage is TRBJ1-1; D is possibly TRBD1 (5 bases). Per germline, CDR1 MGHRA and CDR2 YSYEKL. The CDR3 extends over 14 amino acids. The V end was cut by 0 bases, the J end by 6 bases, with 11 bases between. The CDR3 DNA reads as TGCGCCAGCAGCCAAGATGTAGTAGGGGCTGAAGCTTTCTTT. Its protein product is CASSQDVVGAEAFF.

The rearrangement links TRBV12-5 to TRBJ2-7; TRBD2 agrees at 7 bases. Germline CDR1 and CDR2: LGHNT and FRNRAP. The CDR3 is 15 residues long. V shed 0 bases, J shed 6 bases, and the junction held 8 bases outside the gene matches. The CDR3 nucleotides are TGTGCTAGTGGTTTGGTACGAGGGACTACTTTCGAGCAGTACTTC. It translates to CASGLVRGTTFEQYF.

The V and J genes are TRBV9 and TRBJ2-2; D possibly uses TRBD1 or TRBD2 (7 bases each). Germline loops: CDR1 SGDLS, CDR2 YYNGEE. There are 14 residues in the CDR3. The V and J ends lost 4 bases and 10 bases respectively, with 17 bases between them. The CDR3 is CASSSREGASELFF. In DNA, the CDR3 is TGTGCCAGCAGCTCCAGGGAGGGGGCATCGGAGCTGTTTTTT.

The chain employs TRBV27 and TRBJ1-1; a weak D match, TRBD1 (5 bases). Between the trimmed V and J ends, which lost 3 bases and 5 bases, there was a span of 22 bases. The CDR3 contains 17 residues. The germline gives CDR1 MNHEY, CDR2 SMNVEV (reference sequence). CDR3 loop: CASSLIRPEGPGTEAFF. Written as DNA, the CDR3 is TGTGCCAGCAGTTTGATTCGGCCGGAGGGGCCGGGGACTGAAGCTTTCTTT.

This chain uses TRBV5-6 with TRBJ2-3, with D tentatively TRBD1 (6 bases). The CDR3 runs to 16 residues. V lost 4 bases and J 0 bases, leaving 15 bases between the germline ends. CDR1 and CDR2 from the germline V gene are SGHDT and YYEEEE. The CDR3 loop is CASSRRYGTSTDTQYF. CDR3 sequence (DNA): TGTGCCAGCAGCCGGAGGTACGGGACAAGCACAGATACGCAGTATTTT.

The rearrangement joins TRBV7-3 to TRBJ2-1; D is unresolved. V was trimmed by 1 base and J by 1 base, leaving 8 bases between them. Germline V gene lookup returns CDR1 SGHTA and CDR2 FQGTGA. CDR3 length equals 15 residues. The CDR3 region is CASSLSVQSYNEQFF. In DNA, the CDR3 is TGTGCCAGCAGCTTAAGTGTACAGTCCTACAATGAGCAGTTCTTC.

This rearrangement joins TRBV5-1 to TRBJ2-1; 7 bases agree with TRBD2. J lost 7 bases, V lost 4 bases, and 11 bases had no gene match. The CDR3 runs to 15 residues. Per germline, CDR1 SGHRS and CDR2 YFSETQ. The CDR3 sequence: CASSAYKGLINEQFF. CDR3 DNA sequence: TGCGCCAGCAGCGCGTACAAGGGACTAATAAATGAGCAGTTCTTC.

J is TRBJ2-1 and V is TRBV6-5; D uncertain. This CDR3 has 12 amino acids. Trimming pared 6 bases from V and 6 bases from J, leaving 9 bases between. CDR1 is MNHEY and CDR2 is SVGAGI in the germline V gene. CDR3 residues: CASRTTVNEQFF. In DNA form, the CDR3 reads TGTGCCAGCAGGACGACGGTCAATGAGCAGTTCTTC.

The chain recombines TRBV29-1 with TRBJ1-2; maybe TRBD1 (5 bases). CDR1 SQVTM and CDR2 ANQGSEA come from the germline V gene. V shed 7 bases and J shed 7 bases, with 19 bases lying between them. The CDR3 is 13 residues long. CDR3 loop: CSAYSGGNTGYTF. The CDR3 nucleotides are TGCAGCGCCTATAGCGGGGGGAACACTGGCTACACCTTC.